Detailed here is one T cell receptor (beta chain). The record originates from a study of CD8 T cells in Susac syndrome. Random hexamers were used to reverse transcribe the RNA input (roughly 0.5 to 1 ug). Amplification of TCR beta CDR3 used immunoSEQ multiplex PCR across 54 Vbeta and 13 Jbeta. TCRdb re-called the immunoSEQ multiplex PCR reads through MiXCR, storing one row per CDR3 protein. The sample holds about 210,000 distinct CDR3 sequences, about 95% seen once. The authors sequenced TCR beta from blood CD8+ and CD4+ T cells. Those who served as multiple sclerosis controls were treatment-naive patients with stable or active relapsing-remitting disease. Germline loops: CDR1 LGHDT, CDR2 YNNKEL (reference sequence). This CDR3 comprises 14 residues. V was shortened by 2 bases and J by 2 bases, with 10 bases between the two germline ends.

The TCR originated in a human donor with multiple sclerosis. Sequencing input: CD4+ T cells from PBMCs. This chain connects TRBV3-1 to TRBJ2-7; tentative D call: TRBD1 (6 bases). CDR3 bases: TGTGCCAGCAGCCAACAGGGGAAAGCCTACGAGCAGTACTTC. As protein: CASSQQGKAYEQYF.